Listed here are 17 T cell receptor beta chains from one sample, sequenced in a study of Graves' ophthalmopathy and Graves' hyperthyroidism. RNA served as the template for amplifying TCR beta CDR3 regions. An initial RT-PCR round employing HTBI primers preceded a second-round multiplex PCR. TCRdb ran MiXCR on the multiplex PCR reads and lists one entry per CDR3 protein. Of 680,000 or so distinct CDR3 sequences listed, over 20% are singletons. The sample taken for sequencing was peripheral blood. The receptor source for this set is a woman aged 18-29 years with stable Graves' hyperthyroidism. Some clones in this sample may be carry-over from other donors' samples.

This chain links TRBV7-8 with TRBJ2-7; TRBD1 matches 8 bases. The CDR3 covers 17 residues. Losses at the gene ends were 5 bases for V and 5 bases for J; bases not matched to a gene: 17. Germline CDR1 and CDR2: SGHVS and FQNEAQ. CDR3 residues: CASSQRVVSRGRDEQYF. In DNA form, the CDR3 reads TGTGCCAGCAGCCAAAGGGTTGTGAGCAGGGGGCGCGACGAGCAGTACTTC.

This clonotype was observed many times. The rearrangement uses TRBV15 and TRBJ2-7; D unresolved. Germline V gives CDR1 LNHNV, CDR2 YYDKDF (reference sequence). CDR3 length equals 14 residues. V was trimmed by 5 bases and J by 2 bases, leaving 13 bases between them. As DNA, the CDR3 is TGTGCCACCAGCCTCGATACAAAAACCTACGAGCAGTACTTC. Its protein product is CATSLDTKTYEQYF.

The gene calls are TRBV5-1 and TRBJ1-1; 11 nucleotides agree with TRBD1. Germline CDR1 reads SGHRS; CDR2 reads YFSETQ. The CDR3 length is 18 residues. After removal of 0 bases from V and 1 base from J, the junction contained 8 bases not matched to a gene. Here the CDR3 DNA reads TGCGCCAGCAGCTTGGGCCCCGGACAGGGGGCGAGGAACACTGAAGCTTTCTTT. Protein: CASSLGPGQGARNTEAFF.

At least ten counts were recorded for this clonotype. The V call is TRBV30, the J call TRBJ1-1; 8 bases agree with TRBD1. The V segment lost 3 bases and the J segment 0 bases; nucleotides outside the gene matches: 0. The length of the CDR3 is 13 residues. Germline-derived CDR1 and CDR2 are GTSNPN and SVGIG (reference sequence). Written as DNA, the CDR3 is TGTGCCTGGAGGGACAGGGTGAACACTGAAGCTTTCTTT. It is translated as CAWRDRVNTEAFF.

This clonotype has just a few counts. The genes are TRBV7-9 and TRBJ1-1; D gene unclear. The ends were cut back, 5 bases at V and 6 bases at J, with 16 bases in the middle. This CDR3 has 14 residues. Germline V CDR1 and CDR2: SEHNR, FQNEAQ (reference sequence). For the CDR3, the DNA is TGTGCCAGCAGCCCCTGGACCAGTAGGGCTGAAGCTTTCTTT. Encoded protein: CASSPWTSRAEAFF.

This clonotype was found a few times. This chain links TRBV12-3 or TRBV12-4 with TRBJ2-7, with 11 positions matching TRBD1. The V segment lost 8 bases and the J segment 6 bases; nucleotides outside the gene matches: 6. This CDR3 comprises 13 residues. CDR3 in amino acids: CASVRTGGSEQYF. CDR3 bases: TGTGCCAGCGTTAGGACAGGGGGCTCCGAGCAGTACTTC.

This clonotype appeared many times. V is TRBV6-1 and J is TRBJ2-2, with D tentatively TRBD1 (6 bases). Germline values: CDR1 MNHNS, CDR2 SASEGT. The CDR3 runs 17 residues. The germline V and J ends were trimmed by 7 bases and 0 bases, with 18 bases remaining between them. The CDR3 loop is CASTSRSDSTNTGELFF. In DNA, the CDR3 is TGTGCCAGCACCTCAAGGTCGGACAGTACGAACACCGGGGAGCTGTTTTTT.

This clonotype was seen ten or more times. The chain is built from TRBV13 and TRBJ2-7; no definite D call. Germline V gene data show CDR1 as PRHDT and CDR2 as FYEKMQ (reference sequence). The V end lost 5 bases, the J end lost 3 bases, and 11 bases lay between the germline ends. CDR3 size: 13 residues. CDR3 DNA: TGTGCCAGCAGCCTTGGGAAGAGCTACGAGCAGTACTTC. Protein product: CASSLGKSYEQYF.

The V call is TRBV28, the J call TRBJ2-5, with D uncertain. The CDR3 has 10 residues. The germline gives CDR1 MDHEN, CDR2 SYDVKM. The V end was cut by 8 bases, the J end by 1 base, with 2 bases between. This chain's CDR3 is CASVQETQYF. Here the CDR3 DNA reads TGTGCCAGCGTCCAAGAGACCCAGTACTTC.

Of note for this clonotype: At one end, the junction sequence differs from germline, possibly due to a read error. The chain is built from TRBV12-3 or TRBV12-4 and TRBJ1-1, with D unresolved. The CDR3 extends over 11 amino acids. CDR3 amino acids: CASRANTEACF. The CDR3 region has the DNA TGTGCCAGCAGGGCGAACACTGAAGCTTGCTTT.

The chain recombines TRBV7-8 with TRBJ2-7; 9 bases are a match to TRBD2. The length of the CDR3 is 17 residues. Germline CDR1 reads SGHVS; CDR2 reads FQNEAQ. Trimming at V came to 1 base and at J to 4 bases, leaving 11 bases not matched to a gene. The CDR3 loop is CASSLVLPGTSRYEQYF. The CDR3 DNA is TGTGCCAGCAGCTTAGTCCTACCCGGGACTAGCAGATACGAGCAGTACTTC. The complete variable domain, with remaining parts taken from reference TRBV7-8 and TRBJ2-7, reads GAGVSQSPRYKVAKRGQDVALRCDPISGHVSLFWYQQALGQGPEFLTYFQNEAQLDKSGLPSDRFFAERPEGSVSTLKIQRTQQEDSAVYLCASSLVLPGTSRYEQYFGPGTRLTVT.

This clonotype was seen a handful of times. V usage is TRBV4-1 and J usage is TRBJ1-3, with a possible D match to TRBD1 (5 bases). The CDR3 runs 17 residues. Per germline, CDR1 MGHRA and CDR2 YSYEKL. The V end lost 4 bases, the J end lost 0 bases, and 16 bases lay between the germline ends. CDR3 amino acids: CASSLSSGDSSGNTIYF. The CDR3, as DNA: TGCGCCAGCAGCCTATCCTCTGGTGACAGCTCTGGAAACACCATATATTTT.

The gene calls are TRBV12-3 or TRBV12-4 and TRBJ2-6, with a tentative D call TRBD2 (5 bases). V was pared by 6 bases and J by 0 bases, with 15 bases between. The CDR3 consists of 17 residues. Here the CDR3 reads CASRPSHAGSGANVLTF. The CDR3 DNA sequence: TGTGCCAGCAGGCCTTCTCATGCGGGCTCTGGGGCCAACGTCCTGACTTTC.

This clonotype was counted ten times or more. The V and J genes are TRBV20-1 and TRBJ1-2, with 8 nucleotides matching TRBD1. Trimming cost V 3 bases and J 5 bases; bases outside gene matches: 8. CDR3 length: 14 residues. The germline gives CDR1 DFQATT, CDR2 SNEGSKA (reference sequence). Here the CDR3 reads CSARDRVVNYGYTF. Here the CDR3 DNA reads TGCAGTGCTAGGGACAGGGTGGTCAATTATGGCTACACCTTC.

This clonotype came up a few times. The CDR3 bases are TGTGCCAGCAGTTTATACCAGGGGGCGGCTGGGGCCAACGTCCTGACTTTC. It encodes CASSLYQGAAGANVLTF. V usage is TRBV27 and J usage is TRBJ2-6; 8 bases fit TRBD1. This CDR3 is 17 amino acids long. After removal of 1 base from V and 2 bases from J, the junction contained 4 bases not matched to a gene. Germline assignment: CDR1 MNHEY and CDR2 SMNVEV (reference sequence).

This chain connects TRBV25-1 to TRBJ2-5; D remains unclear. The length of the CDR3 is 15 residues. V gave up 1 base and J gave up 1 base, with 10 bases separating them. CDR1 and CDR2 from the germline V gene are MGHDK and SYGVNS. CDR3 amino acids: CASSEWIGSQETQYF. CDR3 sequence (DNA): TGTGCCAGCAGTGAATGGATAGGGTCCCAAGAGACCCAGTACTTC.

Ten or more counts support this clonotype. The chain couples TRBV5-1 to TRBJ1-6, with D hard to call. CDR3 length: 13 residues. V was shortened by 4 bases and J by 7 bases, with 9 bases between the two germline ends. The germline V gene has CDR1 SGHRS and CDR2 YFSETQ. CDR3 DNA sequence: TGCGCCAGCAGCCTGGAAGGCAATTCACCCCTCCACTTT. Its protein product is CASSLEGNSPLHF.